Below, 32 T cell receptor beta chains from the same sample are listed, as sequenced in a study of blood T cell repertoires in COVID-19. Sequenced by immunoSEQ multiplex PCR; TCRdb stores in-frame clones only, minus some. The sample contains tens of thousands of clones, under 85% of which appear only once. The sample comprised peripheral blood. The receptors shown here come from a woman aged 50 to 60 with active or convalescent COVID-19.

The rearrangement uses TRBV5-1 and TRBJ2-1; 8 bases match TRBD2. Germline trimming cut 4 bases from V and 15 bases from J; bases unmatched to any gene: 15. This CDR3 comprises 14 residues. Germline assignment: CDR1 SGHRS and CDR2 YFSETQ. This chain's CDR3 is CASSETSGPSGLFF. The CDR3 DNA follows: TGCGCCAGCAGCGAAACTAGCGGCCCCTCCGGGCTGTTCTTC.

The chain has TRBV10-1 and TRBJ1-2, with 9 bases identical to TRBD1. This CDR3 is built from 13 residues. The germline CDR1 and CDR2 sequences are WNHNN and SYGVQD (reference sequence). Trimming took 8 bases from V and 3 from J; bases not matched to a gene: 4. In nucleotides, the CDR3 is TGCGCCAGCTGGGGACAGGGCGACTATGGCTACACCTTC. It encodes CASWGQGDYGYTF.

Concerning this clone: The junction and the germline gene differ at one end; a read error may be behind it. The rearrangement joins TRBV7-9 to TRBJ2-7; tentatively, D is TRBD1 (6 bases). The length of the CDR3 is 11 residues. Germline V gives CDR1 SEHNR, CDR2 FQNEAQ (reference sequence). This CDR3 reads CTVGGLNEQYF. The CDR3 bases are TGCACGGTAGGGGGTCTGAACGAGCAGTACTTC.

This clone was found once. The chain employs TRBV6-2 or TRBV6-3 and TRBJ1-5; D is uncertain. The V end lost 2 bases, the J end lost 2 bases, and 10 bases lay between the germline ends. CDR1 is MNHEY, CDR2 SVGEGT, per germline. This CDR3 is built from 15 residues. CDR3 DNA sequence: TGTGCCAGCAGTTACGGCAGGATGGGCAATCAGCCCCAGCATTTT. It codes for CASSYGRMGNQPQHF.

The chain links TRBV21-1 to TRBJ1-1; no DNA check was done on the table's D call, TRBD1. TRBV21-1 constitutes a pseudogene. This CDR3 contains 19 residues. The chain's CDR3 is CASSPQHRDRGPIYTEAFF. CDR3 DNA: TGTGCCAGCAGCCCTCAGCACCGGGACAGGGGACCGATATACACTGAAGCTTTCTTT.

This clone was counted a single time. This chain connects TRBV1 to TRBJ1-2; TRBD1 is the table's D call and was not checked against the DNA. TRBV1 counts as a pseudogene. The CDR3 spans 14 residues. The CDR3 spells CTSSLRQGATGYTF. The CDR3 bases are TGCACCAGCAGCCTGAGACAGGGGGCGACTGGCTACACCTTC.

The chain couples TRBV6-5 to TRBJ1-5; D is possibly TRBD1 (6 bases). V was trimmed by 5 bases and J by 2 bases, leaving 10 bases between them. The germline CDR1 and CDR2 sequences are MNHEY and SVGAGI. This CDR3 contains 14 residues. The CDR3 reads CASSPRGGNQPQHF. The CDR3, as DNA: TGTGCCAGCAGTCCCAGGGGAGGCAATCAGCCCCAGCATTTT.

This clone turned up a few times. The chain recombines TRBV7-3 with TRBJ2-5, with D perhaps matching TRBD1 (5 bases). Looked up from germline, CDR1 is SGHTA and CDR2 is FQGTGA. There are 15 residues in the CDR3. The V end was cut by 1 base, the J end by 1 base, with 10 bases between. The CDR3 DNA follows: TGTGCCAGCAGCTTAAGGTGGGGCCCCCAAGAGACCCAGTACTTC. Its translation is CASSLRWGPQETQYF.

The chain is built from TRBV5-6 and TRBJ1-2; D is unclear. The germline V gene has CDR1 SGHDT and CDR2 YYEEEE. Deletions cut 6 bases from V and 4 bases from J, with 16 bases between. CDR3 size: 14 residues. CDR3 in DNA: TGTGCCAGCACCCCCGGAGGACGGTTCTATGGCTACACCTTC. Its protein is CASTPGGRFYGYTF.

The rearrangement links TRBV27 to TRBJ2-1; no reliable D call. This CDR3 is 15 amino acids long. Trimming pared 5 bases from V and 2 bases from J, leaving 13 bases between. CDR1 is MNHEY and CDR2 is SMNVEV in the germline V gene (reference sequence). CDR3 coding DNA: TGTGCCAGCAGTATAGAGTGGGCCCCCTACAATGAGCAGTTCTTC. It codes for CASSIEWAPYNEQFF.

V usage is TRBV14 and J usage is TRBJ2-6, with a tentative D call TRBD1 (6 bases). Germline loops: CDR1 SGHDN, CDR2 FVKESK. Trimming pared 3 bases from V and 3 bases from J, leaving 9 bases between. This CDR3 is 15 amino acids long. The CDR3 sequence is CASSQGAGGANVLTF. In nucleotides, the CDR3 is TGTGCCAGCAGCCAGGGGGCGGGTGGGGCCAACGTCCTGACTTTC. The full variable domain, rest sourced from reference TRBV14 and TRBJ2-6, is EAGVTQFPSHSVIEKGQTVTLRCDPISGHDNLYWYRRVMGKEIKFLLHFVKESKQDESGMPNNRFLAERTGGTYSTLKVQPAELEDSGVYFCASSQGAGGANVLTFGAGSRLTVL.

The chain has TRBV2 and TRBJ2-7, with 13 bases lining up with TRBD2. The length of the CDR3 is 15 residues. The ends lost 5 bases at V and 9 bases at J; junction bases unmatched: 10. Germline CDR1 and CDR2: SNHLY and FYNNEI. The CDR3: CASSSNSLAGGWQYF. In nucleotides, the CDR3 is TGTGCCAGCAGTTCAAACTCACTAGCGGGAGGGTGGCAGTACTTC.

This clone appeared a single time. The chain employs TRBV7-2 and TRBJ2-1, with 7 positions matching TRBD2. From germline, CDR1 is SGHTA and CDR2 FQGNSA. The V gene end was trimmed by 0 bases and the J gene end by 2 bases; junction bases not matched to a gene: 1. This CDR3 has 15 residues. CDR3 loop: CASSLAGGPYNEQFF. In DNA, the CDR3 is TGTGCCAGCAGCTTAGCGGGAGGGCCCTACAATGAGCAGTTCTTC.

V gene TRBV5-4 combines with J gene TRBJ2-3; no firm D call. CDR3 length equals 13 residues. Germline CDR1 SGHNT, CDR2 YYREEE (reference sequence). With 2 bases removed from V and 5 bases from J, the gap between germline ends came to 9 bases. The CDR3 nucleotides read TGTGCCAGCAGCTTAATGCCCGGAGATACGCAGTATTTT. Translated, it gives CASSLMPGDTQYF.

This chain joins TRBV2 and TRBJ1-2, with TRBD1 matching 10 bases. This CDR3 spans 15 amino acids. Germline CDR1 SNHLY, CDR2 FYNNEI. Unmatched junction bases numbered 6, after V lost 6 bases and J lost 2 bases. DNA of the CDR3: TGTGCCAGCAGATCGACAGGGGGCGACAACTATGGCTACACCTTC. This gives the protein CASRSTGGDNYGYTF.

The chain combines TRBV5-8 with TRBJ1-6, with D perhaps TRBD1 (6 bases). V lost 3 bases to trimming and J lost 4 bases, with 17 bases between them. The V gene's germline CDR1 is SGHTS and CDR2 YDEGEE. This CDR3 is 17 amino acids long. The CDR3 sequence: CASSSHQDRQYNSPLHF. CDR3 DNA: TGTGCCAGCAGCTCACACCAGGACAGACAATATAATTCACCCCTCCACTTT.

The chain links TRBV18 to TRBJ1-1; D might be TRBD1 (6 bases). Trimming stripped 4 bases from V and 1 base from J, with 10 bases between. The germline V gene has CDR1 KGHSH and CDR2 LQKENI. This CDR3 is 14 amino acids long. CDR3 sequence reads: CASSQTGRNTEAFF. The CDR3 DNA sequence: TGTGCCAGCTCACAGACAGGTCGGAACACTGAAGCTTTCTTT.

The genes are TRBV30 and TRBJ1-4; tentatively, D is TRBD1 (5 bases). V dropped 1 base and J dropped 11 bases, with 17 bases sitting between them. CDR1 is GTSNPN and CDR2 is SVGIG in the germline V gene (reference sequence). The CDR3 spans 14 residues. CDR3 bases: TGTGCCTGGAGTGCCCGGGGGTCCCGAACGAAACTGTTTTTT. Protein sequence: CAWSARGSRTKLFF.

V and J are TRBV27 and TRBJ2-3, with 9 bases matching TRBD1. Trimming removed 4 bases from V and 6 bases from J; junction bases left unmatched: 8. The CDR3 runs 15 residues. Germline CDR1 MNHEY, CDR2 SMNVEV (reference sequence). CDR3 nucleotide sequence: TGTGCCAGCAGTTCGGGGGACAGGGTATTCGATACGCAGTATTTT. Translated: CASSSGDRVFDTQYF.

V usage is TRBV3-1 (or the pseudogene TRBV3-2) and J usage is TRBJ2-1; the D gene is possibly TRBD2 (6 bases). Germline V lookup: CDR1 LGHDT, CDR2 YNNKEL (reference sequence). V was shortened by 5 bases and J by 4 bases, with 15 bases between the two germline ends. The CDR3 is 15 amino acids. The CDR3 bases are TGTGCCAGCAGCTATGAGCCGGAGGGGTACAATGAGCAGTTCTTC. It is translated as CASSYEPEGYNEQFF.

In nucleotides, the CDR3 is TGTGCCAGCAGCCAAGTCCTCAGGGGGCGTCCTGAAGCTTTCTTT. It yields the protein CASSQVLRGRPEAFF. The chain links TRBV3-1 (or the pseudogene TRBV3-2) to TRBJ1-1; 8 nucleotides match TRBD1. The CDR3 runs to 15 residues. V trimming: 1 base; J trimming: 6 bases; junction bases outside the gene matches: 7. Germline values: CDR1 LGHDT, CDR2 YNNKEL (reference sequence).

The sample holds a few counts of this clone. The rearrangement uses TRBV12-5 and TRBJ1-1, with TRBD1 identical over 9 bases. Germline-derived CDR1 and CDR2 are LGHNT and FRNRAP. There are 16 residues in the CDR3. V gave up 4 bases and J gave up 5 bases; unmatched junction bases: 11. As DNA, the CDR3 is TGTGCTAGTGGTTCCCAAGTGGTACAGGGGGCAACTGAAGCTTTCTTT. This translates into CASGSQVVQGATEAFF.

This clone was seen a handful of times. V usage is TRBV7-2 and J usage is TRBJ1-4; TRBD1 matches 8 bases. CDR3 size: 17 residues. Germline lookup yields CDR1 SGHTA and CDR2 FQGNSA. Trimming at V came to 1 base and at J to 4 bases, leaving 8 bases not matched to a gene. The CDR3 is CASSLDGRGHVNEKLFF. CDR3 sequence (DNA): TGTGCCAGCAGCTTAGATGGCAGGGGGCATGTTAATGAAAAACTGTTTTTT.

The chain combines TRBV18 with TRBJ1-5, with D possibly being TRBD1 (6 bases). Germline V gene data show CDR1 as KGHSH and CDR2 as LQKENI. The CDR3 spans 14 residues. Trimming removed 0 bases at V and 4 bases at J, with 7 bases between. CDR3 sequence reads: CASSPPTGNQPQHF. In DNA, the CDR3 is TGTGCCAGCTCACCACCCACAGGGAATCAGCCCCAGCATTTT.

The chain joins TRBV27 to TRBJ1-2, with 8 bases fitting TRBD1. J lost 5 bases, V lost 8 bases, and 10 bases had no gene match. This CDR3 has 14 residues. CDR1 and CDR2 from the germline V gene are MNHEY and SMNVEV (reference sequence). The CDR3 coding sequence is TGTGCCAGCTCCCCAGGGTACAGGGGGTATGGCTACACCTTC. Its protein product is CASSPGYRGYGYTF.

This CDR3 reads CSVRLAELTGELFF. The CDR3, as DNA: TGCAGCGTTAGGCTAGCGGAGCTCACCGGGGAGCTGTTTTTT. This chain joins TRBV29-1 and TRBJ2-2; TRBD2 aligns across 7 bases. CDR1 and CDR2 (germline): SQVTM, ANQGSEA. V was clipped by 5 bases and J by 4 bases; unmatched bases: 7. The CDR3 has 14 residues.

This clone was seen a single time. The rearrangement uses TRBV9 and TRBJ1-1; TRBD1 is a possible D gene (5 bases). The V and J ends lost 3 bases and 3 bases respectively, with 12 bases between them. Germline assignment: CDR1 SGDLS and CDR2 YYNGEE. This CDR3 spans 14 amino acids. Here the CDR3 DNA reads TGTGCCAGCAGCGCCCTGACAGTTGACACTGAAGCTTTCTTT. Residues: CASSALTVDTEAFF.

In this sample, this clone turned up once. The chain links TRBV29-1 to TRBJ1-2; a possible D gene is TRBD1 (5 bases). The CDR3 sequence is 15 residues long. The V gene lost 0 bases and the J gene lost 5 bases, with 16 bases spanning the gap. Germline lookup yields CDR1 SQVTM and CDR2 ANQGSEA. For the CDR3, the DNA is TGCAGCGTTGAAGAAGGGGCGCGCCTTCTATATGGCTACACCTTC. Translation: CSVEEGARLLYGYTF. The full variable domain, completed using reference TRBV29-1 and TRBJ1-2, is SAVISQKPSRDICQRGTSLTIQCQVDSQVTMMFWYRQQPGQSLTLIATANQGSEATYESGFVIDKFPISRPNLTFSTLTVSNMSPEDSSIYLCSVEEGARLLYGYTFGSGTRLTVV.

As DNA, the CDR3 is TGTGCCAGCTCACCTCTACAGCTCCGGGGGAGGACTGAAGCTTTCTTT. Residues: CASSPLQLRGRTEAFF. The V gene is TRBV18, the J gene TRBJ1-1; a weak D match, TRBD1 (5 bases). Trimming took 3 bases from V and 5 from J, leaving 19 bases between them. The CDR3 length is 16 residues. Germline V gives CDR1 KGHSH, CDR2 LQKENI.

The chain joins TRBV27 to TRBJ2-3; 9 nucleotides match TRBD1. Germline V lookup: CDR1 MNHEY, CDR2 SMNVEV (reference sequence). J lost 1 base, V lost 3 bases, and 2 bases had no gene match. This CDR3 spans 15 amino acids. DNA of the CDR3: TGTGCCAGCAGTTTCAGGGACAGGGGCACAGATACGCAGTATTTT. This encodes CASSFRDRGTDTQYF.

This chain connects TRBV19 to TRBJ1-1; unclear D gene. The CDR3 consists of 14 residues. The germline CDR1 and CDR2 sequences are LNHDA and SQIVND (reference sequence). V gave up 3 bases and J gave up 3 bases, with 11 bases separating them. The CDR3 nucleotides read TGTGCCAGTAGTATCAACAGAGCTGACACTGAAGCTTTCTTT. Protein sequence: CASSINRADTEAFF.

This chain joins TRBV7-9 and TRBJ2-1, with D perhaps matching TRBD1 (6 bases). The CDR3 loop spans 19 amino acids. V lost 1 base and J 1 base, leaving 20 bases between the germline ends. Germline V gene sequence: CDR1 SEHNR, CDR2 FQNEAQ (reference sequence). The CDR3 sequence: CASSLVGVHGQGSYNEQFF. The CDR3 DNA reads TGTGCCAGCAGCTTAGTGGGGGTTCATGGGCAGGGGTCCTACAATGAGCAGTTCTTC.